This T cell receptor beta chain derives from a study of post-analysis software for immune sequencing data. Study background: The study covered relapsing-remitting, secondary progressive and progressive-relapsing courses of multiple sclerosis. Study-wide results and caveats: Versus controls, multiple sclerosis patients showed significantly lower diversity (normalized Chao1). Under the F measure, samples that were prepared in one batch clustered strongly together. Five TRBV segments, including TRBV5-6, TRBV5-1 and TRBV20-1, were more frequent in patients than controls.

Unique molecular identifiers were present in the TCR beta cDNA libraries. Each sample of roughly 0.9 to 11 million input T cells yielded approximately 500,000 cDNA molecules, so each molecule approximated one T cell. TCRdb redid the calling of the PCR reads with MiXCR, one entry per CDR3 protein. The table shows 750,000 to 950,000 distinct CDR3 sequences, with roughly half occurring only once. With regard to this clonotype: Its antigen remains unidentified.

The CDR3 is 13 residues long. CDR1 is SGHVS, CDR2 FQNEAQ, per germline. V lost 8 bases to trimming and J lost 4 bases; unmatched junction nucleotides: 8. The V and J genes are TRBV7-8 and TRBJ2-7; TRBD2 matches at 7 bases. Sequenced input: blood. The sequence was obtained from a girl aged 5 to 17 with multiple sclerosis. The CDR3 DNA follows: TGTGCCAGCGGGCTAGCGGACGGGTACGAGCAGTACTTC. Amino acid sequence: CASGLADGYEQYF.